This TCR beta chain stems from a study of metastatic and nonmetastatic thyroid tumors. The wider study: Samples came from malignant and benign thyroid patients, and repertoires were compared across blood and tumor or nodule tissue. The study, taken as a whole, reports: Malignant thyroid tumors reportedly exceeded benign nodules significantly in TCR beta diversity, with the difference appearing in blood and tumor.

Prior to thyroid surgery, none of the patients had received any treatment. V was shortened by 0 bases and J by 9 bases, with 11 bases between the two germline ends. CDR3 size: 13 residues. Germline lookup yields CDR1 MNHEY and CDR2 SVGAGI. TCRdb reanalyzed the PCR reads with MiXCR. The profile shows approximately 84,000 clones, approximately 15% of them singletons. This clone was recorded many times. What it binds is not known. Sequenced material: blood. The V gene is TRBV6-5, the J gene TRBJ1-1; tentative D call: TRBD1 (6 bases). The TCR originated in a female donor with papillary thyroid cancer or a benign thyroid nodule (not recorded which). Some clones in this sample may be carry-over from other donors' samples. The CDR3 is CASSYSGTYKAFF. The CDR3 coding sequence is TGTGCCAGCAGTTACTCAGGGACATATAAAGCTTTCTTT.